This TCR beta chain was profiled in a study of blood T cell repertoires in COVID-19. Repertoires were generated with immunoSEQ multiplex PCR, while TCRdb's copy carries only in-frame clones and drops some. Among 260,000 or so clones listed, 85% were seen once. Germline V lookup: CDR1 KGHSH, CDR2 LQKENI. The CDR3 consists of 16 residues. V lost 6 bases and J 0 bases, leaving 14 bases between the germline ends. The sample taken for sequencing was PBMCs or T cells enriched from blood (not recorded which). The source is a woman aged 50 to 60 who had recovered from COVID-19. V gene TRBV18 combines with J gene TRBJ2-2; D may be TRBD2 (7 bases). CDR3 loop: CASSLAGAANTGELFF. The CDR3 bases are TGTGCCAGCTCCCTCGCGGGGGCAGCGAACACCGGGGAGCTGTTTTTT.